Sequencing of this T cell receptor (beta chain) was carried out in a study of blood T cell repertoires in COVID-19. Study background: From the United States, Italy and Spain came samples of acute and convalescent COVID-19. T cells, B-cell-depleted T cells, or PBMCs supplied cDNA or gDNA.

As processed by the authors: Reference gene primers were amplified, and this amplification served to estimate nucleated cell counts. The assay was immunoSEQ multiplex PCR, and TCRdb's table has in-frame clones only and misses some. The D gene and trimming were derived from the DNA, and the V and J assignments and clone size from that table. The sample lists fewer than 200,000 clones; roughly 88% were seen once. CDR3 length: 14 residues. Germline loops: CDR1 SGHRS, CDR2 YFSETQ. With respect to this clone: At one end the junction does not follow the germline gene, possibly because of a read error.

Seattle patients were enrolled while actively infected and followed longitudinally. This TCR came from a man aged 18 to 30 with COVID-19, enrolled during active disease. The sequenced material came from peripheral blood. This chain uses TRBV5-1 with TRBJ2-5; weak D call: TRBD2 (6 bases). For the CDR3, the DNA is TGTGCCAGCAGCTTTTTCCGGGGAGGAGAGACCCAGTACTTC. It codes for CASSFFRGGETQYF.